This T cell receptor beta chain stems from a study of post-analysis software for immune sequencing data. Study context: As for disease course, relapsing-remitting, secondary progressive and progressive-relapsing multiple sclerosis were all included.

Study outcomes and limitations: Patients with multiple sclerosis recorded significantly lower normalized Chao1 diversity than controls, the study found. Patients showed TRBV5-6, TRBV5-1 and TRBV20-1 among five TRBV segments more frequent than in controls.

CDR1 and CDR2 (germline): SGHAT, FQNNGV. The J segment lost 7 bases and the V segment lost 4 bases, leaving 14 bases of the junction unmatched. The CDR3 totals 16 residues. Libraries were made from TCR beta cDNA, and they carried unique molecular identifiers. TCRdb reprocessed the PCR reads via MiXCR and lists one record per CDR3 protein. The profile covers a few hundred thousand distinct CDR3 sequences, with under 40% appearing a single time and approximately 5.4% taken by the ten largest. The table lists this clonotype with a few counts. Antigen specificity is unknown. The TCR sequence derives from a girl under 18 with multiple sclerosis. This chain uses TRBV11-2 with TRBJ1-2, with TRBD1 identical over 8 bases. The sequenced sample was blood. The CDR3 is CASSSPRRTGNLGYTF. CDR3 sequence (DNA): TGTGCCAGCAGCTCCCCGCGAAGGACAGGGAATCTTGGCTACACCTTC.